The entry that follows covers one T cell receptor beta chain sequence. Its antigen remains unidentified. The entry originates in a study of cytomegalovirus exposure and HLA in healthy donors. In the study overall: Both the 95 to 150 validation repertoires and the 600 to 750 first-cohort repertoires used the same platform, as reported by a later analysis. Whole-study results and caveats: It was found in a later analysis that first-cohort TCR clusters tended to co-occur in the 130 or so validation repertoires. Cytomegalovirus status was reportedly diagnosed by the classifier with high specificity and sensitivity.

CDR3 size: 14 residues. Per the germline V gene, CDR1 is SGHNT and CDR2 is YYREEE (reference sequence). V lost 9 bases to trimming and J lost 3 bases; unmatched junction nucleotides: 9. Assay used: immunoSEQ multiplex PCR; TCRdb lists only in-frame clones, some missing. The table lists around 300,000 clones, approximately 86% of them singletons. The V call is TRBV5-4, the J call TRBJ2-3; 8 bases line up with TRBD1. Input material: PBMCs. This TCR was recovered from a woman in her twenties or thirties in good health and CMV-seropositive. DNA for the CDR3: TGTGCCACCCCGACAGGGGAGAGGACAGATACGCAGTATTTT. Its translation: CATPTGERTDTQYF. Full variable domain (rest looked up from reference TRBV5-4 and TRBJ2-3): ETGVTQSPTHLIKTRGQQVTLRCSSQSGHNTVSWYQQALGQGPQFIFQYYREEENGRGNFPPRFSGLQFPNYSSELNVNALELDDSALYLCATPTGERTDTQYFGPGTRLTVL.